This record looks at one T cell receptor beta chain sequence and its context. Its antigen is not known. The record originates from a study of cytomegalovirus exposure and HLA in healthy donors. Across the whole study: Most donors, 80% to 90% of over 350 genotyped, fell in the Caucasian-associated ancestry cluster. Study-level results: The authors later found most CMV-associated TCR beta chains appeared HLA-restricted. Roughly uniform sequencing depth across donors was assumed, possibly incorrectly.

The primer mix had 60 Vbeta and 13 Jbeta primers. TCRdb keeps only in-frame clones here, not all; method: immunoSEQ multiplex PCR. The top ten hold roughly 2.7% of the sample, which has roughly 130,000 clones, more than 65% seen once. CDR3 length: 15 amino acids. Trimming stripped 7 bases from V and 2 bases from J, with 15 bases between. Per the germline V gene, CDR1 is MNHNS and CDR2 is SASEGT. This TCR was recovered from a woman in her sixties or seventies in good health and CMV-seropositive. The sample consisted of PBMCs. The chain employs TRBV6-1 and TRBJ1-3; D not certain. The CDR3 loop reads CASTSTVWPGNTIYF. The CDR3 bases are TGTGCCAGCACATCAACAGTTTGGCCTGGAAACACCATATATTTT.